A single sample is the source of the 2 T cell receptor beta chains below, sequenced in a study of blood T cell repertoires in COVID-19. Method: immunoSEQ multiplex PCR; TCRdb's copy keeps in-frame clones and lacks some. Counted here are 200,000 to 250,000 clones, 88% occurring once; the ten biggest clones make up around 6.3%. Sequencing used peripheral blood. The receptor source for this set is a young woman with COVID-19, enrolled during active disease.

This chain uses TRBV7-8 with TRBJ1-3; D might be TRBD1 (6 bases). Germline CDR1 and CDR2: SGHVS and FQNEAQ. The CDR3 is 21 amino acids. Trimming took 2 bases from V and 6 from J, leaving 32 bases between them. The CDR3 here is CASSLYEAWVKLDSVANTIYF. The CDR3 DNA sequence: TGTGCCAGCAGCTTATATGAAGCCTGGGTGAAACTGGACAGCGTCGCAAACACCATATATTTT.

The V gene is TRBV27, the J gene TRBJ1-1, with no clear D. The CDR3 extends over 13 amino acids. The germline V gene encodes CDR1 MNHEY and CDR2 SMNVEV (reference sequence). The germline V and J ends were trimmed by 4 bases and 0 bases, with 6 bases remaining between them. The DNA for the CDR3 is TGTGCCAGCAGTTCTCAGGTGAACACTGAAGCTTTCTTT. Its protein product is CASSSQVNTEAFF.